The clone carrying this T cell receptor beta chain was found many times. Its antigen remains unidentified. The entire patient cohort was treatment-naive prior to thyroid surgery. Per the original methods: Building a distant-metastasis classifier for papillary thyroid cancer drew on CDR3 differences across clinicopathological groups. TCRdb re-clonotyped the PCR reads through MiXCR. The V and J calls reflect TCRdb's pipeline rather than the authors' work. The table shows tens of thousands of clones, with roughly an eighth occurring only once. This sample is part of a study of metastatic and nonmetastatic thyroid tumors. The wider study: Repertoire comparison spanned blood and tumor or nodule tissue of malignant and benign thyroid patients.

This CDR3 contains 14 residues. Germline CDR1 is SGHTA and CDR2 is FQGNSA. The ends were cut back, 5 bases at V and 1 base at J, with 11 bases in the middle. General study findings and limits: TCR beta diversity was reportedly significantly higher in malignant thyroid tumors than benign nodules, in blood and tumor.

The chain recombines TRBV7-2 with TRBJ1-1; D uncertain. Sequenced material: blood. The sequence was collected from a female donor with papillary thyroid cancer or a benign thyroid nodule (not recorded which). Some clones in this sample may be carry-over from other donors' samples. In DNA form, the CDR3 reads TGTGCCAGCAGCGAACGGACGGGGAACACTGAAGCTTTCTTT. Translation gives CASSERTGNTEAFF.